The clone carrying this TCR beta chain was seen just once. The use of a sample-barcoded 5' primer and a J-beta primer mix characterized a second PCR of about 6 to 11 cycles. TCRdb independently ran MiXCR on the 5' RACE reads; one entry per CDR3 protein. The sample lists fewer than 2,000,000 distinct CDR3 sequences; roughly 32% were seen once. The sample originates from a study of blood T cells in healthy people across ages. V trimming: 5 bases; J trimming: 0 bases; junction bases outside the gene matches: 9. The CDR3 covers 17 residues. The clonotype comes from a woman in her 30s in good health. The chain joins TRBV12-3 or TRBV12-4 to TRBJ2-2; 7 bases agree with TRBD1. The sample consisted of blood. The CDR3 DNA follows: TGTGCCAGCAGTCAGCAGACAGGGTCGTCGAACACCGGGGAGCTGTTTTTT. Amino acid sequence: CASSQQTGSSNTGELFF.